The 22 T cell receptor beta chains reported below all come from one sample, sequenced in a study of human T cells and chemical hapten exposure. MiXCR, applied by TCRdb to the RACE reads, yields one record per CDR3 protein. The data contain fewer than 140,000 distinct CDR3 sequences, more than 10% of them seen just once; the ten biggest clones take up around 1.5%. Described time point: pre-sensitization, week 0. Stated treatment: therapeutic diphenylcyclopropenone sensitization with weekly scalp DPC. This specimen consisted of whole blood, obtained in connection with sensitization to the hapten diphenylcyclopropenone (DPC). The receptors stem from a woman between 45 and 60 years old with alopecia areata. Some clones in this sample may be carry-over from other donors' samples.

This chain joins TRBV18 and TRBJ1-1, with D perhaps TRBD1 (5 bases). V was shortened by 3 bases and J by 2 bases, with 16 bases between the two germline ends. The CDR3 loop spans 16 amino acids. Germline V gene lookup returns CDR1 KGHSH and CDR2 LQKENI. The CDR3 DNA sequence: TGTGCCAGCTCACCCATTCGAGACAGTTTAAACACTGAAGCTTTCTTT. Translation: CASSPIRDSLNTEAFF.

The rearrangement joins TRBV28 to TRBJ1-2; D ambiguous. Per the germline V gene, CDR1 is MDHEN and CDR2 is SYDVKM. Trimming pared 5 bases from V and 5 bases from J, leaving 9 bases between. The CDR3 totals 12 residues. The CDR3 bases are TGTGCCAGCAGTATGGACGGATATGGCTACACCTTC. The encoded protein is CASSMDGYGYTF.

In DNA, the CDR3 is TGTGCCAGCAGTGAAGGTAGGGTTGGGAGCCAGTACTTC. Translation gives CASSEGRVGSQYF. The chain couples TRBV6-1 to TRBJ2-7; D possibly corresponds to TRBD2 (5 bases). Germline V gene sequence: CDR1 MNHNS, CDR2 SASEGT. The V gene lost 1 base and the J gene lost 10 bases, with 14 bases spanning the gap. The CDR3 extends over 13 amino acids.

The CDR3 loop reads CATSDLRTGGWGTDTQYF. The CDR3 bases are TGTGCCACCAGTGATTTACGGACAGGGGGCTGGGGCACAGATACGCAGTATTTT. The chain has TRBV24-1 and TRBJ2-3; 11 nucleotides align to TRBD1. Germline V gene lookup returns CDR1 KGHDR and CDR2 SFDVKD. The CDR3 runs to 18 residues. With V trimmed by 1 base and J by 1 base, 6 bases remained unmatched.

This clonotype was picked up a small number of times. This chain joins TRBV18 and TRBJ1-5; D is perhaps TRBD1 (6 bases). Germline V gene lookup returns CDR1 KGHSH and CDR2 LQKENI. The CDR3 contains 15 residues. Trimming left V 2 bases short and J 4 bases short, with 12 bases between. The CDR3 region is CASSPGQPVNQPQHF. Written as DNA, the CDR3 is TGTGCCAGCTCACCAGGACAGCCAGTGAATCAGCCCCAGCATTTT.

This clonotype was seen many times. The gene calls are TRBV6-1 and TRBJ1-4; 8 bases agree with TRBD1. V gave up 6 bases and J gave up 0 bases; unmatched junction bases: 3. This CDR3 comprises 15 residues. The germline gives CDR1 MNHNS, CDR2 SASEGT. In nucleotides, the CDR3 is TGTGCCAGCAGAGTCAGGGGGCCAACTAATGAAAAACTGTTTTTT. Translation gives CASRVRGPTNEKLFF.

This chain joins TRBV6-6 and TRBJ1-2; D unresolved. Germline loops: CDR1 MNHNY, CDR2 SVGAGI (reference sequence). The CDR3 is made up of 19 amino acids. V was trimmed by 0 bases and J by 0 bases, leaving 20 bases between them. Written as DNA, the CDR3 is TGTGCCAGCAGTTACTCCAAAGGGCGCTCCCGATCAGCTAACTATGGCTACACCTTC. Protein sequence: CASSYSKGRSRSANYGYTF.

As concerns this clonotype: The CDR3 carries no conserved terminal phenylalanine or tryptophan, so it likely arises from a read error. It is unclear where the CDR3 begins or ends on the DNA, so no DNA is shown, and the CDR3 is as TCRdb lists it. V gene TRBV6-4 combines with J gene TRBJ2-7; TRBD1 is taken as the D call from the table, unchecked against the DNA. The CDR3 is made up of 9 amino acids, end residues included. From germline, CDR1 is MRHNA and CDR2 SNTAGT. CDR3 region: CASSGPDLS.

This clonotype has ten or more counts. J is TRBJ1-1 and V is TRBV18, with 12 bases aligning to TRBD1. Germline CDR1 and CDR2: KGHSH and LQKENI. The CDR3 runs to 17 residues. Trimming took 3 bases from V and 4 from J; bases not matched to a gene: 9. The CDR3 DNA is TGTGCCAGCTCACCTCCGGGACAGGGGGCTATAGGCACTGAAGCTTTCTTT. It specifies CASSPPGQGAIGTEAFF.

The V gene is TRBV29-1, the J gene TRBJ2-7; no firm D call. The CDR3 has 14 residues. The germline gives CDR1 SQVTM, CDR2 ANQGSEA. The ends were cut back, 2 bases at V and 6 bases at J, with 17 bases in the middle. The CDR3 protein is CSVELVAGLSEQYF. CDR3 nucleotide sequence: TGCAGCGTTGAATTGGTAGCAGGTTTGAGCGAGCAGTACTTC.

The gene calls are TRBV5-1 and TRBJ1-2; D might be TRBD1 (5 bases). V was shortened by 1 base and J by 2 bases, with 12 bases between the two germline ends. The germline CDR1 and CDR2 sequences are SGHRS and YFSETQ. The CDR3 length is 15 residues. The CDR3 reads CASSLRAGPNYGYTF. CDR3 DNA sequence: TGCGCCAGCAGCTTGCGGGCAGGGCCCAACTATGGCTACACCTTC.

This clonotype was observed at least ten times. The CDR3 region is CASSLFGLEETQYF. CDR3 nucleotides: TGTGCCAGCAGTTTATTTGGACTGGAAGAGACCCAGTACTTC. The J gene is TRBJ2-5, the V gene TRBV12-3 or TRBV12-4; D may be TRBD2 (5 bases). CDR3 length: 14 amino acids. The ends were cut back, 2 bases at V and 3 bases at J, with 10 bases in the middle.

The V call is TRBV3-1, the J call TRBJ2-4; D tentatively fits TRBD1 or TRBD2 (6 bases each). The CDR3 totals 18 residues. Germline CDR1 LGHDT, CDR2 YNNKEL (reference sequence). Trimming took off 0 bases at V and 5 bases at J, with 20 bases between the two ends. The CDR3 loop reads CASSQDEGETGGENIQYF. As DNA, the CDR3 is TGTGCCAGCAGCCAAGATGAAGGCGAGACAGGAGGGGAAAACATTCAGTACTTC.

This clonotype was picked up a small number of times. V is TRBV28 and J is TRBJ2-7, with 8 bases matching TRBD1. V lost 4 bases to trimming and J lost 4 bases; unmatched junction nucleotides: 9. Germline V gives CDR1 MDHEN, CDR2 SYDVKM. This CDR3 contains 15 residues. The CDR3: CASSYPGTGSYEQYF. The DNA of the CDR3 is TGTGCCAGCAGTTACCCCGGGACAGGATCATACGAGCAGTACTTC.

The sample holds a few counts of this clonotype. The CDR3 spells CSVGEQIQETQYF. For the CDR3, the DNA is TGCAGCGTTGGAGAACAAATTCAAGAGACCCAGTACTTC. The V call is TRBV29-1, the J call TRBJ2-5; D gene unclear. This CDR3 contains 13 residues. Germline V gene data show CDR1 as SQVTM and CDR2 as ANQGSEA. V lost 4 bases and J 2 bases, leaving 11 bases between the germline ends.

This clonotype was detected many times. This rearrangement joins TRBV12-3 or TRBV12-4 to TRBJ2-3, with 11 bases lining up with TRBD2. J gave up 2 bases and V 5 bases, and 6 bases lay outside the gene matches. The CDR3 totals 16 residues. The CDR3 nucleotides are TGTGCCAGCAGTGGGGGACTAGCGGAATCCACAGATACGCAGTATTTT. Translating gives CASSGGLAESTDTQYF.

This chain uses TRBV5-1 with TRBJ2-2, with 14 bases identical to TRBD2. Germline V gene lookup returns CDR1 SGHRS and CDR2 YFSETQ. Trimming removed 4 bases from V and 2 bases from J; junction bases left unmatched: 13. This CDR3 contains 20 residues. The CDR3 is CASSAYGTSGRDGNTGELFF. CDR3 DNA: TGCGCCAGCAGCGCATACGGGACTAGCGGGAGAGATGGAAACACCGGGGAGCTGTTTTTT.

This clonotype has at least ten counts. This sequence joins TRBV4-2 and TRBJ1-4; 7 bases match TRBD1. V gave up 4 bases and J gave up 5 bases; unmatched junction bases: 7. The CDR3 runs to 15 residues. Germline assignment: CDR1 LGHNA and CDR2 YNFKEQ. DNA of the CDR3: TGTGCCAGCAGCCTAAAAGACAGGGACAATGAAAAACTGTTTTTT. Encoded protein: CASSLKDRDNEKLFF.

Many counts were recorded for this clonotype. The chain links TRBV7-9 to TRBJ1-5; D unclear. The CDR3 is 15 residues long. Germline CDR1 SEHNR, CDR2 FQNEAQ (reference sequence). With 1 base removed from V and 4 bases from J, the gap between germline ends came to 11 bases. The CDR3 nucleotides read TGTGCCAGCAGCTTAGGAGTGGAGGGAAATCAGCCCCAGCATTTT. Translated, it gives CASSLGVEGNQPQHF.

A few counts support this clonotype. The V and J genes are TRBV28 and TRBJ1-2; D is undetermined. The V end was cut by 6 bases, the J end by 2 bases, with 7 bases between. The CDR3 is made up of 12 amino acids. Germline CDR1 and CDR2: MDHEN and SYDVKM. CDR3 in DNA: TGTGCCAGCAGGCCGGTGAACTATGGCTACACCTTC. This sequence encodes CASRPVNYGYTF.

This rearrangement joins TRBV28 to TRBJ2-5; 12 nucleotides align to TRBD2. The germline CDR1 and CDR2 sequences are MDHEN and SYDVKM. The CDR3 spans 15 residues. J was trimmed by 4 bases and V by 6 bases; bases with no gene match: 6. The CDR3 DNA follows: TGTGCCAGCAGCTCTCTAGCGGGAGGGCCAGAGACCCAGTACTTC. The encoded protein is CASSSLAGGPETQYF.

This clonotype came up a few times. The J gene is TRBJ2-3, the V gene TRBV2, with D possibly matching TRBD2 (6 bases). Germline V lookup: CDR1 SNHLY, CDR2 FYNNEI. This CDR3 is 21 amino acids long. The V end lost 6 bases, the J end lost 1 base, and 32 bases lay between the germline ends. For the CDR3, the DNA is TGTGCCAGCAGAGCCCGTTGGAGGGATTGGGTCCACCTTTTCGGCACAGATACGCAGTATTTT. This sequence encodes CASRARWRDWVHLFGTDTQYF.